These T cell receptor beta chains were read from a single sample in a study of blood T cell repertoires in COVID-19. Libraries were prepared by immunoSEQ multiplex PCR; TCRdb keeps only in-frame clonotypes and omits some of them. The sample has around 87,000 clones, 80% to 90% seen once. What was sequenced was peripheral blood. These receptors all come from a man in his fifties or sixties with acute or convalescent COVID-19. Both conserved end residues are part of each CDR3. Fields, in order: clone size, D gene, J gene, V gene, CDR3 protein, CDR3 DNA. A D gene is named only where the DNA matches it firmly. For some rows the clone size is stated as once, few or many, or as a class when expanded; others skip it.

abundance: -; d_gene: TRBD2; j_gene: TRBJ2-3; v_gene: TRBV5-1; CDR3aa: CASSLEGGGAKDTQYF; CDR3nt: TGCGCCAGCAGCTTGGAAGGCGGGGGGGCCAAAGATACGCAGTATTTT
abundance: -; d_gene: TRBD1; j_gene: TRBJ2-3; v_gene: TRBV5-1; CDR3aa: CASSLQGANTDTQYF; CDR3nt: TGCGCCAGCAGCCTACAGGGGGCTAATACAGATACGCAGTATTTT
abundance: -; d_gene: -; j_gene: TRBJ1-5; v_gene: TRBV6-5; CDR3aa: CASSYKQHQPQHF; CDR3nt: TGTGCCAGCAGTTACAAACAGCATCAGCCCCAGCATTTT
abundance: few; d_gene: -; j_gene: TRBJ2-2; v_gene: TRBV28; CDR3aa: CAGRASFAGELFF; CDR3nt: TGTGCCGGCAGGGCCTCCTTTGCCGGGGAGCTGTTTTTT
abundance: -; d_gene: -; j_gene: TRBJ1-2; v_gene: TRBV28; CDR3aa: CASRGAGANYGYTF; CDR3nt: TGTGCCAGCAGGGGGGCGGGTGCTAACTATGGCTACACCTTC
abundance: -; d_gene: TRBD1; j_gene: TRBJ1-5; v_gene: TRBV4-2; CDR3aa: CASSQGTGDQPQHF; CDR3nt: TGTGCCAGCAGCCAAGGGACAGGCGATCAGCCCCAGCATTTT
abundance: -; d_gene: -; j_gene: TRBJ2-1; v_gene: TRBV6-5; CDR3aa: CASSYSRGGNEQFF; CDR3nt: TGTGCCAGCAGTTACTCGAGAGGAGGGAATGAGCAGTTCTTC
abundance: once; d_gene: TRBD2; j_gene: TRBJ2-3; v_gene: TRBV11-3; CDR3aa: CASSRGSAGGNTDTQYF; CDR3nt: TGTGCCAGCAGCCGTGGCTCAGCGGGGGGAAACACAGATACGCAGTATTTT
abundance: -; d_gene: -; j_gene: TRBJ1-6; v_gene: TRBV14; CDR3aa: CASSQAQGFSPLHF; CDR3nt: TGTGCCAGCAGCCAAGCCCAGGGGTTCTCACCCCTCCACTTT
abundance: -; d_gene: -; j_gene: TRBJ2-5; v_gene: TRBV23-1; CDR3aa: CASSQGRGALLQETQYF; CDR3nt: TGCGCCAGCAGTCAAGGACGGGGGGCCCTACTCCAAGAGACCCAGTACTTC
abundance: -; d_gene: TRBD2; j_gene: TRBJ2-1; v_gene: TRBV7-2; CDR3aa: CASSLASQRTSGGAGREQFF; CDR3nt: TGTGCCAGCAGCTTAGCGTCCCAGAGGACTAGCGGGGGGGCAGGGCGTGAGCAGTTCTTC
abundance: -; d_gene: -; j_gene: TRBJ2-1; v_gene: TRBV7-6; CDR3aa: CASSLVPTGVDDNEQFF; CDR3nt: TGTGCCAGCAGCTTAGTCCCTACCGGGGTCGACGACAATGAGCAGTTCTTC
abundance: -; d_gene: -; j_gene: TRBJ1-2; v_gene: TRBV12-3/TRBV12-4; CDR3aa: CASRRTGNYGYTF; CDR3nt: TGTGCCAGCAGGCGTACAGGGAACTATGGCTACACCTTC
abundance: few; d_gene: -; j_gene: TRBJ1-6; v_gene: TRBV4-1; CDR3aa: CASSQGWGGEDNSPLHF; CDR3nt: TGCGCCAGCAGCCAAGGTTGGGGCGGGGAAGATAATTCACCCCTCCACTTT
abundance: -; d_gene: TRBD2; j_gene: TRBJ2-1; v_gene: TRBV5-1; CDR3aa: CASSPRTSGGAGSYNEQFF; CDR3nt: TGCGCCAGCAGCCCCAGGACTAGCGGGGGGGCCGGGTCCTACAATGAGCAGTTCTTC
abundance: few; d_gene: -; j_gene: TRBJ1-2; v_gene: TRBV4-2; CDR3aa: CASRPRMGRGLTYGYTF; CDR3nt: TGTGCCAGCAGACCAAGAATGGGGCGGGGGCTGACCTATGGCTACACCTTC
abundance: -; d_gene: TRBD2; j_gene: TRBJ2-3; v_gene: TRBV24-1; CDR3aa: CATSGKAGGHSATDTQYF; CDR3nt: TGTGCCACCAGTGGTAAAGCGGGGGGGCATTCAGCCACAGATACGCAGTATTTT
abundance: few; d_gene: TRBD1; j_gene: TRBJ2-2; v_gene: TRBV7-9; CDR3aa: CASSFGQGSSTGELFF; CDR3nt: TGTGCCAGCAGCTTCGGACAGGGTAGTAGCACCGGGGAGCTGTTTTTT
abundance: -; d_gene: -; j_gene: TRBJ1-2; v_gene: TRBV6-5; CDR3aa: CASMGADYGYTF; CDR3nt: TGTGCCAGCATGGGGGCTGACTATGGCTACACCTTC
abundance: -; d_gene: TRBD1; j_gene: TRBJ2-7; v_gene: TRBV7-6; CDR3aa: CASSLKPSGTGSYEQYF; CDR3nt: TGTGCCAGCAGCCTGAAACCCTCCGGGACAGGGAGCTACGAGCAGTACTTC
abundance: -; d_gene: TRBD2; j_gene: TRBJ2-3; v_gene: TRBV30; CDR3aa: CAWTDFIAGGGSDTQYF; CDR3nt: TGTGCCTGGACCGACTTCATAGCGGGGGGCGGGTCAGATACGCAGTATTTT
abundance: -; d_gene: TRBD1; j_gene: TRBJ1-4; v_gene: TRBV5-6; CDR3aa: CASSAIRDSNEKLFF; CDR3nt: TGTGCCAGCAGCGCCATCCGGGACAGTAATGAAAAACTGTTTTTT